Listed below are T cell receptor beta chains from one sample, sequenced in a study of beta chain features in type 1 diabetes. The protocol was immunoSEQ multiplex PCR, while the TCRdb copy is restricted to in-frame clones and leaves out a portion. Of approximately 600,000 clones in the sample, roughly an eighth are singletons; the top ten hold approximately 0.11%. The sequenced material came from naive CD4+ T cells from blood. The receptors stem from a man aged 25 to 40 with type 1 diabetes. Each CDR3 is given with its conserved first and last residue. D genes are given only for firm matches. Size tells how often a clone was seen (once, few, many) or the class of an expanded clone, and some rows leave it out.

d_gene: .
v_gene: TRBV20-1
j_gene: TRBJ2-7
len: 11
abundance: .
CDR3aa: CNLGPPDEQYF
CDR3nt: TGTAACTTGGGCCCTCCCGACGAGCAGTACTTC

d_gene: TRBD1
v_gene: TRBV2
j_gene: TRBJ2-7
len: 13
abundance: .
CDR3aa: CASRATGVNEQYF
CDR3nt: TGTGCCAGCAGAGCCACAGGGGTAAACGAGCAGTACTTC

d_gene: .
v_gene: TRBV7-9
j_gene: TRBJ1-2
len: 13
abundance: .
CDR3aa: CASSFPGARGYTF
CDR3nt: TGTGCCAGCAGCTTCCCAGGGGCAAGGGGCTACACCTTC

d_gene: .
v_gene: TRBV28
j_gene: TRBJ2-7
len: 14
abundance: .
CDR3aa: CASSLAGQRHEQYF
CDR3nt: TGTGCCAGCAGTTTGGCGGGGCAGCGCCACGAGCAGTACTTC

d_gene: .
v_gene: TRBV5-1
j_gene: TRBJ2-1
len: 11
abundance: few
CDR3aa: CASSRDSEQFF
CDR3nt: TGCGCCAGCAGCAGGGACTCTGAGCAGTTCTTC

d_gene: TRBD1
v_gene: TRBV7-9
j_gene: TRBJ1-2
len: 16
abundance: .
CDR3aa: CASSRTGEWLRYGYTF
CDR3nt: TGTGCCAGCAGCCGGACAGGGGAGTGGTTAAGATATGGCTACACCTTC

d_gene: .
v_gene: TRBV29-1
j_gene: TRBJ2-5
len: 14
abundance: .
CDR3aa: CSVGTLARPETQYF
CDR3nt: TGCAGCGTTGGGACTCTGGCTAGGCCGGAGACCCAGTACTTC

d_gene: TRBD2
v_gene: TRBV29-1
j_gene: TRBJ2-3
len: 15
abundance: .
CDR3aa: CSVVSPAGGLDTQYF
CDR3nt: TGCAGCGTTGTATCGCCGGCGGGGGGGCTGGATACGCAGTATTTT

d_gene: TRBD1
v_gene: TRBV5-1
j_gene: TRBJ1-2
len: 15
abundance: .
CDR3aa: CASSPTGQGIYGYTF
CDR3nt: TGCGCCAGCAGCCCGACCGGACAGGGGATCTATGGCTACACCTTC

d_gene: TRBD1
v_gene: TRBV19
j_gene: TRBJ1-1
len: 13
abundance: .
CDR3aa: CASRRGLNTEAFF
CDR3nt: TGTGCCAGTAGAAGGGGGCTAAACACTGAAGCTTTCTTT

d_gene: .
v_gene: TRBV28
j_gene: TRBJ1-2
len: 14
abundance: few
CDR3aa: CASSSVIRDYGYTF
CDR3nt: TGTGCCAGCAGTTCCGTCATCCGCGACTATGGCTACACCTTC

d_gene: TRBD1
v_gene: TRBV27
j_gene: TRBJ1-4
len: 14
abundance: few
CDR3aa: CASSFTGGGEKLFF
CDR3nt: TGTGCCAGCAGCTTTACAGGGGGCGGTGAAAAACTGTTTTTT

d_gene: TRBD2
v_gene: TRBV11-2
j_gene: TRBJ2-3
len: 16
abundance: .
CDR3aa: CASSFGLAGITDTQYF
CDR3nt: TGTGCCAGCAGCTTTGGACTAGCGGGGATCACAGATACGCAGTATTTT

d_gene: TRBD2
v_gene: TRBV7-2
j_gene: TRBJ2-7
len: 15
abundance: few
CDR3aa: CASSARLAGLYEQYF
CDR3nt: TGTGCCAGCAGCGCGAGACTAGCGGGATTATACGAGCAGTACTTC

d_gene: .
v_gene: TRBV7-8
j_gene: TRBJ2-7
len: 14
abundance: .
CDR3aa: CASSPDRISYEQYF
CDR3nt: TGTGCCAGCAGCCCCGACAGGATCTCCTACGAGCAGTACTTC

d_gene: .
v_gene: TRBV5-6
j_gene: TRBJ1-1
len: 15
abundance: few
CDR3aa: CASSLGQALNTEAFF
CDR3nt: TGTGCCAGCAGCTTGGGACAGGCCCTGAACACTGAAGCTTTCTTT

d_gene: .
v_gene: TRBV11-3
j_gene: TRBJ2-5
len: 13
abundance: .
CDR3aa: CASSLGLGGTQYF
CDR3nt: TGTGCCAGCAGCTTAGGGCTTGGCGGGACCCAGTACTTC

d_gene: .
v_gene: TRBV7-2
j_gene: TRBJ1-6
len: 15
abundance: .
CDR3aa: CASSLSGGGNSPLHF
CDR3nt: TGTGCCAGCAGCTTATCCGGGGGCGGTAATTCACCCCTCCACTTT

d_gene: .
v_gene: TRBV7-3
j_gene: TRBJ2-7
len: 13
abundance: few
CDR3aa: CASSLSPGYEQYF
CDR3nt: TGTGCCAGCAGCTTAAGCCCGGGCTATGAGCAGTACTTC

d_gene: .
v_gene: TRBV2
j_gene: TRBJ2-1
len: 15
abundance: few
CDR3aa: CASSVTTRGVDEQFF
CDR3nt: TGTGCCAGCAGTGTAACTACTAGGGGTGTTGATGAGCAGTTCTTC

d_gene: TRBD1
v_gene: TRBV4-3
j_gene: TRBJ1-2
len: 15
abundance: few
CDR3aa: CASCQEYRGGYGYTF
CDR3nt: TGCGCCAGCTGCCAAGAATACAGGGGCGGCTATGGCTACACCTTC

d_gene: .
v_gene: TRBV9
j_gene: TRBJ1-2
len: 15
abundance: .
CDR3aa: CASSASGQGGYGYTF
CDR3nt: TGTGCCAGCAGCGCCTCTGGCCAGGGCGGCTATGGCTACACCTTC

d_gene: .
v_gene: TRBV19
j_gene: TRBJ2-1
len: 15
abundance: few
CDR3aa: CASSKSDSSYNEQFF
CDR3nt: TGTGCCAGTAGTAAGTCGGATAGCTCCTACAATGAGCAGTTCTTC

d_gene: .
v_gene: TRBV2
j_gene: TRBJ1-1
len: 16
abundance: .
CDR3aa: CASSAETVVLGTEAFF
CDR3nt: TGTGCCAGCAGTGCTGAGACAGTAGTTCTAGGCACTGAAGCTTTCTTT

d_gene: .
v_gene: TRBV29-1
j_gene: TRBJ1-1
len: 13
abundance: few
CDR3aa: CSATGQINTEAFF
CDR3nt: TGCAGCGCGACAGGACAGATTAACACTGAAGCTTTCTTT

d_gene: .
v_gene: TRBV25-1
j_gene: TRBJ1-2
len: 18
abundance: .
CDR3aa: CASSESTWGLPRNYGYTF
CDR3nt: TGTGCCAGCAGTGAATCTACGTGGGGACTGCCGCGAAACTATGGCTACACCTTC

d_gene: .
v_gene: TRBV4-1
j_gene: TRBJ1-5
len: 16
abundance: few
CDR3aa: CASSQGGSPSNQPQHF
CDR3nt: TGCGCCAGCAGCCAAGGGGGATCTCCTAGCAATCAGCCCCAGCATTTT

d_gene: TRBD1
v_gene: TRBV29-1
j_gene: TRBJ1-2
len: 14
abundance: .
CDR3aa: CSVESWAGGQGYTF
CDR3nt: TGCAGCGTAGAATCTTGGGCAGGGGGGCAAGGCTACACCTTC

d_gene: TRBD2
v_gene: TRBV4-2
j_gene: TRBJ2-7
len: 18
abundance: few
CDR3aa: CASSHGVTSGGPSYEQYF
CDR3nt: TGTGCCAGCAGCCATGGCGTCACTAGCGGGGGCCCGTCCTACGAGCAGTACTTC

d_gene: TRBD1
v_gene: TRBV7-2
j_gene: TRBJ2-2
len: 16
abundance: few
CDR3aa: CASSERQGLDTGELFF
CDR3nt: TGTGCCAGCAGCGAACGACAGGGTTTGGACACCGGGGAGCTGTTTTTT

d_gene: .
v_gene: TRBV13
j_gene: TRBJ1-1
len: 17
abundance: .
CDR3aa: CASSYSRREGMNTEAFF
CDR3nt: TGTGCCAGCAGCTACTCCCGCAGGGAGGGAATGAACACTGAAGCTTTCTTT

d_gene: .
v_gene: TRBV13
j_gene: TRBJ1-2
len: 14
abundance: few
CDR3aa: CASSLTQTNYGYTF
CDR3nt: TGTGCCAGCAGCCTGACCCAAACTAACTATGGCTACACCTTC

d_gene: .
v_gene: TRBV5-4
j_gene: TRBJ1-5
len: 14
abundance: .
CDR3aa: CASSNRDQNQPQHF
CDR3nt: TGTGCCAGCAGCAACAGGGACCAGAATCAGCCCCAGCATTTT

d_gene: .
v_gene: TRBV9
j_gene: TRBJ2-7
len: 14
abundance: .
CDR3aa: CASSVEERTYEQYF
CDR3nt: TGTGCCAGCAGCGTAGAGGAGAGGACCTACGAGCAGTACTTC

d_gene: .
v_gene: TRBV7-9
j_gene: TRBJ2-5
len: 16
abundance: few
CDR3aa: CASSLYPRRSQETQYF
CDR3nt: TGTGCCAGCAGCTTATACCCCAGGAGGAGCCAAGAGACCCAGTACTTC

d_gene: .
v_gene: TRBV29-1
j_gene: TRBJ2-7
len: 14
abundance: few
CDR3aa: CSVVLPGITYEQYF
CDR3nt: TGCAGCGTTGTGCTTCCCGGGATCACCTACGAGCAGTACTTC

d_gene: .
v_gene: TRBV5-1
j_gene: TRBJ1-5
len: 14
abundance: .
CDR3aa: CASSLGSPNQPQHF
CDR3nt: TGCGCCAGCAGCTTGGGCAGCCCCAACCAGCCCCAGCATTTT

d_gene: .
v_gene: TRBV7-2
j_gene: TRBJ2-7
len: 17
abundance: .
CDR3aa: CASSLGDAGGLPYEQYF
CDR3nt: TGTGCCAGCAGCTTAGGAGATGCCGGCGGACTGCCCTACGAGCAGTACTTC